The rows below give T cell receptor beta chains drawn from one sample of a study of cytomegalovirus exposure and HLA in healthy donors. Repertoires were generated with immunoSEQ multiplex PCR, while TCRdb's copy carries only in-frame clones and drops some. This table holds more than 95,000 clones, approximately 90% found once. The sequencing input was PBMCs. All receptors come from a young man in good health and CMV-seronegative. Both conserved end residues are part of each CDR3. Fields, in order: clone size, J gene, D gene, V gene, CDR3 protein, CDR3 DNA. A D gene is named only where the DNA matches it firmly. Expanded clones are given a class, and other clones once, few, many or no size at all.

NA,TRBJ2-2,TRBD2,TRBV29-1,CSVQAPSGDTGELFF,TGCAGCGTCCAAGCCCCTAGCGGGGACACCGGGGAGCTGTTTTTT
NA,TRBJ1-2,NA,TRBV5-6,CASSLYMVDGGRGYTF,TGTGCCAGCAGCTTGTATATGGTCGACGGGGGGCGCGGCTACACCTTC
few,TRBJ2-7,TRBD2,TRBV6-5,CASTTPSGSSYEQYF,TGTGCCAGCACCACGCCTAGCGGGAGTTCTTACGAGCAGTACTTC
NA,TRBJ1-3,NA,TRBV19,CASSRERLAGNTIYF,TGTGCCAGTAGTCGGGAAAGGCTAGCTGGAAACACCATATATTTT
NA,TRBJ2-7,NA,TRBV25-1,CASSDPRTHTREQYF,TGTGCCAGCAGTGATCCCCGAACCCATACGCGTGAGCAGTACTTC
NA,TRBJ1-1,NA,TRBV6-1,CASSILGGTEAFF,NA
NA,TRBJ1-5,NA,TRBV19,CASSLDSRQFLYQPQHF,TGTGCCAGTAGTCTTGATTCTCGACAGTTTTTATATCAGCCCCAGCATTTT
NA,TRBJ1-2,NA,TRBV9,CASSVEGYAGAGYGYTF,TGTGCCAGCAGCGTAGAAGGCTACGCGGGGGCCGGCTATGGCTACACCTTC
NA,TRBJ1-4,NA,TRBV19,CASTRYQGLGEKLFF,TGTGCCAGTACTCGCTACCAGGGCTTAGGCGAAAAACTGTTTTTT
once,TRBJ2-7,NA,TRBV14,CASSQVGQRGGYEQYF,TGTGCCAGCAGCCAAGTCGGACAGCGAGGGGGCTACGAGCAGTACTTC
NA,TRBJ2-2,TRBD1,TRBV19,CASRLGQGTFELFF,TGTGCCAGCCGACTGGGACAGGGCACCTTCGAGCTGTTTTTT
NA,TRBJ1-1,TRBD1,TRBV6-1,CASKGQGTPGTEAFF,TGTGCCAGCAAGGGACAGGGAACACCAGGAACTGAAGCTTTCTTT
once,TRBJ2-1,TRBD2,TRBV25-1,CASSALAGGDEQFF,TGTGCCAGCAGTGCACTAGCGGGGGGGGATGAGCAGTTCTTC
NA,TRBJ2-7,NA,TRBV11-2,CASSLVREQYF,TGTGCCAGCAGCTTAGTTCGCGAGCAGTACTTC
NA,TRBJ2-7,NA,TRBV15,CATSRDPGLMYEQYF,TGTGCCACCAGCAGAGACCCAGGTTTGATGTACGAGCAGTACTTC
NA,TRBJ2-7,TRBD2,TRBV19,CASSIVSGSGFEQYF,TGTGCCAGTAGTATAGTTAGCGGGAGCGGCTTCGAGCAGTACTTC
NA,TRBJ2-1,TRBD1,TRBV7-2,CASSRSNSGTGDKNEQFF,TGTGCCAGCAGCCGTAGTAATTCCGGGACAGGGGATAAGAATGAGCAGTTCTTC
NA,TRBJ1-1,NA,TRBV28,CASSLWVSGNTEAFF,TGTGCCAGCAGTTTATGGGTCAGCGGGAACACTGAAGCTTTCTTT
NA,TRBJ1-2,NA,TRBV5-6,CASSVGGEASYGYTF,TGTGCCAGCAGCGTTGGAGGGGAAGCGAGCTATGGCTACACCTTC
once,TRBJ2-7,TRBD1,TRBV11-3,CASSFEARTGFYEQYF,TGTGCCAGCAGCTTCGAGGCTCGGACAGGGTTTTACGAGCAGTACTTC
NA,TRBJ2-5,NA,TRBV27,CASTSPDRETQYF,TGTGCCAGCACCTCTCCCGACAGAGAGACCCAGTACTTC
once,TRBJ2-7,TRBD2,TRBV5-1,CASSLAGETYEQYF,TGCGCCAGCAGCTTAGCGGGGGAAACCTACGAGCAGTACTTC
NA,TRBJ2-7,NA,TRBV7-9,CASSFLYEQYF,TGTGCCAGCAGCTTCCTCTACGAGCAGTACTTC
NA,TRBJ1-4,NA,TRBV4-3,CASSPRDPGVYNEKLFF,TGCGCCAGCAGCCCCCGCGACCCAGGGGTTTATAATGAAAAACTGTTTTTT
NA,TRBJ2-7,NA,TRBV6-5,CASSYSTGEVYEQYF,TGTGCCAGCAGTTACTCGACGGGGGAAGTCTACGAGCAGTACTTC
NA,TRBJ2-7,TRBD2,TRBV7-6,CASSLVREGSEQYF,TGTGCCAGCAGCTTAGTGCGGGAGGGCTCCGAGCAGTACTTC
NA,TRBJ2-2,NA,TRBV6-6,CASSTYSAGELFF,TGTGCCAGCAGTACCTATAGCGCCGGGGAGCTGTTTTTT
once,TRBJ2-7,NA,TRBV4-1,CASSRGDSEQYF,TGCGCCAGCAGCCGAGGGGACTCTGAGCAGTACTTC